A single TCR beta chain is shown here with its context. Its antigen is still unknown. The trim removed 5 bases at V and 6 bases at J, leaving 4 bases unmatched. The germline gives CDR1 MNHNS, CDR2 SASEGT. The CDR3 length is 13 residues. This specimen belongs to a study of Tregs in tolerant kidney transplant recipients. Whole-study findings and limits: Biological reproducibility was not directly addressed in this study.

Sequenced by immunoSEQ multiplex PCR; TCRdb stores in-frame clones only, minus some. The table includes 90,000 or so clones, 93% detected once. Mixed chimerism was transient after nonmyeloablative marrow transplants from related graft donors. CD4+CD25+CD127- Tregs, CD4+CD25- non-Tregs, CD4 and CD8 cells were sorted. Specimen: CD4+ T cells from blood (PBMCs), collected 12 months after the transplant. This TCR was sampled from a human patient who received a combined kidney and bone marrow transplant. The graft donor may have contributed some T cells. The V call is TRBV6-1, the J call TRBJ2-1; TRBD1 agrees at 7 bases. CDR3 sequence: CASSSNRGNEQFF. CDR3 DNA: TGTGCCAGCAGTAGTAACAGGGGCAATGAGCAGTTCTTC.